This T cell receptor beta chain was documented in a study of cytomegalovirus exposure and HLA in healthy donors. Notes on this clone: The target antigen is unknown.

Points from the study as a whole: For most TCR beta V segments, an earlier analysis put the productive rate at about 87% or about 30% of the time.

The PCR ran on 60 Vbeta and 13 Jbeta primers. Here immunoSEQ multiplex PCR was the method, and the copy in TCRdb shows in-frame clones only, minus some. Of about 200,000 clones in the sample, approximately 85% are singletons; the top ten hold around 2.7%. J was trimmed by 6 bases and V by 3 bases; bases with no gene match: 11. Germline-derived CDR1 and CDR2 are MNHEY and SMNVEV (reference sequence). This CDR3 spans 17 amino acids. Sample: PBMCs. V and J are TRBV27 and TRBJ2-2; 9 positions match TRBD1. The clonotype was recovered from a middle-aged woman in good health and CMV-seronegative. CDR3 protein: CASSLNVGDRAPGELFF. The DNA for the CDR3 is TGTGCCAGCAGTTTGAATGTAGGGGACAGGGCCCCCGGGGAGCTGTTTTTT.